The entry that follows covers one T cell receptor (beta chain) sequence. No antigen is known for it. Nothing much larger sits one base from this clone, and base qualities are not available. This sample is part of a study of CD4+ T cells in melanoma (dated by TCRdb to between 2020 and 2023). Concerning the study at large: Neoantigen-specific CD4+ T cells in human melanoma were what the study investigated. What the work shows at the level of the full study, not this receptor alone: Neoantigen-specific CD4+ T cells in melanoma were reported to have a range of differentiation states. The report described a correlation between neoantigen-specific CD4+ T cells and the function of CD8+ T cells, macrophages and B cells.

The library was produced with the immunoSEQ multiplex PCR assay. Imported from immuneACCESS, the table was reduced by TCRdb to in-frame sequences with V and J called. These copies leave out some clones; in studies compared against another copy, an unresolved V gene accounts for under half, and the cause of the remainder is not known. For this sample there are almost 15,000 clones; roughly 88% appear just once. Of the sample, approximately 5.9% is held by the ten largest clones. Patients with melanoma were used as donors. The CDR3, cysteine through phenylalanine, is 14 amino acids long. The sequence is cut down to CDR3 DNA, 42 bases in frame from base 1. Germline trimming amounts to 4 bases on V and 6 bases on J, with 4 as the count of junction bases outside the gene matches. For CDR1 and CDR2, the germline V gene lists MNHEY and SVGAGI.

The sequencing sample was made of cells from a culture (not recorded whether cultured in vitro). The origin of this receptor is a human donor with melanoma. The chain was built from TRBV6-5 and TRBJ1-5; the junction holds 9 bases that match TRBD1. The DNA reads TGTGCCAGCAGTTGGGGACAGGGAGGTCAGCCCCAGCATTTT. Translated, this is CASSWGQGGQPQHF.